These T cell receptor beta chains were read from a single sample in a study of beta chain features in type 1 diabetes. Method: immunoSEQ multiplex PCR; TCRdb's copy keeps in-frame clones and lacks some. Of about 470,000 clones in the sample, 30% are singletons; the top ten hold almost 0.065%. What was sequenced was naive CD4+ T cells from blood. These receptors were obtained from a man between 18 and 29 years old in good health. The CDR3 runs from the conserved cysteine through the conserved F or W. A D gene is named only where the DNA matches it firmly. The size field is filled for only some rows; it gives once, few, many or a size class.

V	D	J	size	CDR3	DNA
TRBV27	TRBD2	TRBJ2-7	.	CASSLASGHSYEQYF	TGTGCCAGCAGTTTGGCTAGCGGGCACTCCTACGAGCAGTACTTC
TRBV11-3	TRBD2	TRBJ2-1	few	CASSYGLARFGEQFF	TGTGCCAGCAGCTATGGACTAGCTAGGTTCGGTGAGCAGTTCTTC
TRBV25-1	.	TRBJ1-1	.	CASSEWSRVGAFF	TGTGCCAGCAGTGAATGGAGTAGGGTAGGAGCTTTCTTT
TRBV10-3	TRBD2	TRBJ2-1	.	CAISGGTSGSDEQFF	TGTGCCATCAGTGGTGGGACTAGCGGGAGCGATGAGCAGTTCTTC
TRBV7-2	.	TRBJ1-5	few	CASSLGRINQPQHF	TGTGCCAGCAGCTTAGGCAGGATCAATCAGCCCCAGCATTTT
TRBV9	TRBD2	TRBJ2-1	.	CASSSGTSGYYNEQFF	TGTGCCAGCAGCTCCGGGACTAGCGGTTATTACAATGAGCAGTTCTTC
TRBV29-1	TRBD2	TRBJ2-5	few	CSVEKLAGEQETQYF	TGCAGCGTTGAAAAACTAGCGGGAGAGCAAGAGACCCAGTACTTC
TRBV18	TRBD1	TRBJ2-7	few	CASSRDREPLYEQYF	TGTGCCAGCTCACGCGACAGGGAACCGCTGTACGAGCAGTACTTC
TRBV7-3	TRBD1	TRBJ2-3	.	CASSSGQGLPMDTQYF	TGTGCCAGCAGCTCGGGACAGGGTTTGCCAATGGATACGCAGTATTTT
TRBV4-3	TRBD1	TRBJ1-2	few	CASSQETGRSGYTF	TGCGCCAGCAGCCAAGAGACAGGGAGGAGTGGCTACACCTTC
TRBV4-2	.	TRBJ2-3	once	CASRPTSTDTQYF	TGTGCCAGCAGGCCGACTAGCACAGATACGCAGTATTTT
TRBV28	TRBD2	TRBJ2-1	few	CASSSWTSGPYNEQFF	TGTGCCAGCAGTTCCTGGACTAGCGGCCCCTACAATGAGCAGTTCTTC
TRBV5-1	TRBD2	TRBJ2-1	.	CASSRPPTSGTNEQFF	TGCGCCAGCAGCCGCCCCCCGACTAGCGGGACCAATGAGCAGTTCTTC
TRBV4-2	.	TRBJ2-5	few	CASSQGQLETQYF	TGTGCCAGCAGCCAAGGCCAGTTGGAGACCCAGTACTTC
TRBV5-6	TRBD1	TRBJ2-3	.	CASSPDRGASTDTQYF	TGTGCCAGCAGCCCAGACAGGGGAGCTAGCACAGATACGCAGTATTTT
TRBV9	.	TRBJ2-5	.	CASSAYTNPGRQETQYF	TGTGCCAGCAGCGCTTACACCAACCCGGGACGACAAGAGACCCAGTACTTC